Below, 5 T cell receptor beta chains from the same sample are listed, as sequenced in a study of cytomegalovirus exposure and HLA in healthy donors. Clones were read by immunoSEQ multiplex PCR, and TCRdb kept only the in-frame ones, dropping some. The data contain some 230,000 clones, approximately 90% of them singletons. Sequencing input: PBMCs. The source is a woman aged 18-29 years in good health and CMV-seronegative.

The chain carries TRBV7-9 and TRBJ1-1; no firm D call. The CDR3 sequence is 15 residues long. Trimming took off 0 bases at V and 1 base at J, with 9 bases between the two ends. Germline V gives CDR1 SEHNR, CDR2 FQNEAQ (reference sequence). The CDR3, as DNA: TGTGCCAGCAGCTTAGCAAACAACGCGAACACTGAAGCTTTCTTT. Translation: CASSLANNANTEAFF.

The J gene is TRBJ2-1, the V gene TRBV9; TRBD2 matches 9 bases. V was pared by 3 bases and J by 6 bases, with 13 bases of the junction left unmatched. Germline-derived CDR1 and CDR2 are SGDLS and YYNGEE. The CDR3 has 17 amino acids. CDR3 DNA sequence: TGTGCCAGCAGCGGGGGTTTTGAGCTAGCGGGAATCAATGAGCAGTTCTTC. Its protein product is CASSGGFELAGINEQFF. The variable domain in full, with the rest retrieved from reference TRBV9 and TRBJ2-1, is DSGVTQTPKHLITATGQRVTLRCSPRSGDLSVYWYQQSLDQGLQFLIQYYNGEERAKGNILERFSAQQFPDLHSELNLSSLELGDSALYFCASSGGFELAGINEQFFGPGTRLTVL.

In its sample, this clone was seen a few times. This chain joins TRBV27 and TRBJ2-7; D not certain. The germline V gene encodes CDR1 MNHEY and CDR2 SMNVEV (reference sequence). Trimming cost V 10 bases and J 0 bases, with 16 bases left between them. CDR3 length: 14 amino acids. CDR3 region: CATSRPGISYEQYF. In DNA form, the CDR3 reads TGTGCCACCTCACGCCCGGGTATCTCCTACGAGCAGTACTTC.

V usage is TRBV28 and J usage is TRBJ2-6, with D unclear. The V gene's germline CDR1 is MDHEN and CDR2 SYDVKM. This CDR3 spans 14 amino acids. Trimming cost V 8 bases and J 1 base, with 9 bases left between them. CDR3 nucleotide sequence: TGTGCCAGCCAGAGGCCGTCTGGGGCCAACGTCCTGACTTTC. The encoded protein is CASQRPSGANVLTF.

The chain carries TRBV7-9 and TRBJ1-5; D perhaps matches TRBD1 (6 bases). Trimming removed 4 bases at V and 2 bases at J, with 12 bases between. The CDR3 sequence is 15 residues long. CDR1 SEHNR and CDR2 FQNEAQ come from the germline V gene (reference sequence). The CDR3 here is CASSSNRVGNQPQHF. The CDR3 DNA sequence: TGTGCCAGCAGCTCAAACAGGGTAGGCAATCAGCCCCAGCATTTT.